The T cell receptor (beta chain) under discussion was sequenced for a study of blood T cells in healthy people across ages. The use of a sample-barcoded 5' primer and a J-beta primer mix characterized a second PCR of roughly 7 to 11 cycles. A template-switch adaptor containing 12 random nucleotides labeled each cDNA molecule. TCRdb fed the 5' RACE reads into MiXCR, producing one record per CDR3 protein. The sample contains under 2 million distinct CDR3 sequences, roughly 32% of which appear only once. This CDR3 spans 15 amino acids. Unmatched junction bases numbered 19, after V lost 6 bases and J lost 10 bases. CDR1 GTSNPN and CDR2 SVGIG come from the germline V gene (reference sequence).

This receptor was taken from a woman younger than 45 in good health. The chain recombines TRBV30 with TRBJ2-3, with 7 bases fitting TRBD2. Material for sequencing was blood. In DNA form, the CDR3 reads TGTGCCTGCAAGAGCGGGGAAGCGCATGGGTCGGCGCAGTATTTT. This sequence encodes CACKSGEAHGSAQYF.